Reported below is one T cell receptor (beta chain). The length of the CDR3 is 14 residues. Germline V CDR1 and CDR2: SEHNR, FQNEAQ (reference sequence). V dropped 5 bases and J dropped 11 bases, with 21 bases sitting between them. These data belong to a study of T cell changes during pregnancy in multiple sclerosis. Generated by immunoSEQ multiplex PCR, the TCRdb table keeps only in-frame clones and is missing some. Seen here are 65,000 to 75,000 clones, roughly nine tenths observed once, and the top ten hold almost 1.5%. The receptor's source is a female donor with multiple sclerosis, enrolled in a pregnancy study. The chain is built from TRBV7-9 and TRBJ1-1; tentatively, D is TRBD1 (5 bases). Specimen: peripheral blood, collected in the second trimester of pregnancy. CDR3: CASSPTAGRLIAFF. The CDR3 DNA reads TGTGCCAGCAGCCCGACCGCGGGACGACTGATTGCTTTCTTT. Combining the CDR3 with reference TRBV7-9 and TRBJ1-1 gives the whole variable domain DTGVSQNPRHKITKRGQNVTFRCDPISEHNRLYWYRQTLGQGPEFLTYFQNEAQLEKSRLLSDRFSAERPKGSFSTLEIQRTEQGDSAMYLCASSPTAGRLIAFFGQGTRLTVV.